This record concerns one T cell receptor beta chain sequence. Antigen specificity is unknown. This table comes from immunoSEQ multiplex PCR, and its TCRdb copy is limited to in-frame clones, with some not included. The sample records fewer than 90,000 clones, approximately 70% being singletons. Germline V gene sequence: CDR1 ENHRY, CDR2 SYGVKD. Trimming shortened V by 2 bases and J by 1 base, and 5 bases separated the two germline ends. The length of the CDR3 is 13 residues. Cryopreserved PBMCs yielded about 2.2 micrograms of genomic DNA for TCR beta libraries. The data were taken from a study of cytotoxic CD8 clonotypes in ibrutinib-treated CLL. Study-wide results and caveats: Sampling times differed between sustained-remission and progressing patients. Clonality climbed at ibrutinib response, then dropped toward baseline at progression.

Sequenced here: PBMCs, sampled after 12 months of ibrutinib treatment. V is TRBV10-3 and J is TRBJ1-1; D uncertain. The TCR originated in a human donor with chronic lymphocytic leukemia. CDR3 loop: CAISELGNTEAFF. In nucleotides, the CDR3 is TGTGCCATCAGTGAGCTGGGGAACACTGAAGCTTTCTTT.